This TCR beta chain is drawn from a study of CD8 T cells in Susac syndrome. TCR beta from blood CD8+ and CD4+ T cells was sequenced. Recently defined diagnostic criteria for definite or probable disease were fulfilled by Susac syndrome patients. RNA, at about 0.45 to 1 ug, was reverse transcribed with random hexamers. TCR beta CDR3 was amplified by immunoSEQ multiplex PCR. This amplification extended across 54 Vbeta and 13 Jbeta segments. Using its own MiXCR run on the immunoSEQ multiplex PCR reads, TCRdb lists one record per CDR3 protein. Seen here are roughly 190,000 distinct CDR3 sequences, around 95% observed once, and the top ten hold 0.075% to 0.1%. Regarding this clonotype: Its antigen is not identified.

Study-wide points: The CD4+ T cell repertoires from Susac syndrome exhibited no clonal expansion.

Sequenced input: CD4+ T cells from PBMCs. The clonotype was recovered from a human donor with Susac syndrome.

The CDR3 DNA is TGCAGTGCTAGAAAGGGGGAGGGTGGAACTGAAGCTTTCTTT. The encoded protein is CSARKGEGGTEAFF. The gene calls are TRBV20-1 and TRBJ1-1, with D perhaps matching TRBD1 (6 bases). The CDR3 is 14 residues long. Trimming stripped 2 bases from V and 5 bases from J, with 15 bases between. Per the germline V gene, CDR1 is DFQATT and CDR2 is SNEGSKA (reference sequence).